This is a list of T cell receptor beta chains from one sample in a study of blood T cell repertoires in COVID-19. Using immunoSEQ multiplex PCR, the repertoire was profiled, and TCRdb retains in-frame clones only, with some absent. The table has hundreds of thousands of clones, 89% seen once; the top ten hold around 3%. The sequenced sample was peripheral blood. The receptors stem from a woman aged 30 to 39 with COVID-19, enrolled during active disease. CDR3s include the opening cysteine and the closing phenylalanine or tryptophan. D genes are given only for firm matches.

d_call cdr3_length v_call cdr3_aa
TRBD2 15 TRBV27 CASSYGTSGRNEQFF
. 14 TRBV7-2 CASSLGAGRYEQYF
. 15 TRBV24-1 CATSDFTGPGNTIYF
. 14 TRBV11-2 CASTVALGVGEQYF
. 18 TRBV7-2 CASSLVSVGTGDTETQYF
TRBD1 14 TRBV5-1 CASSRGQGHNEQFF
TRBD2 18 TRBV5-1 CASSLQGTGGSRSYEQYF
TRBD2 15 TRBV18 CASSPLTSGSHEQFF
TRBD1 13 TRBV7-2 CASSRDRQETQYF
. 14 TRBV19 CASSVQGFPYEQYF
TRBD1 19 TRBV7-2 CASSLPDWMTGLHSYEQYF